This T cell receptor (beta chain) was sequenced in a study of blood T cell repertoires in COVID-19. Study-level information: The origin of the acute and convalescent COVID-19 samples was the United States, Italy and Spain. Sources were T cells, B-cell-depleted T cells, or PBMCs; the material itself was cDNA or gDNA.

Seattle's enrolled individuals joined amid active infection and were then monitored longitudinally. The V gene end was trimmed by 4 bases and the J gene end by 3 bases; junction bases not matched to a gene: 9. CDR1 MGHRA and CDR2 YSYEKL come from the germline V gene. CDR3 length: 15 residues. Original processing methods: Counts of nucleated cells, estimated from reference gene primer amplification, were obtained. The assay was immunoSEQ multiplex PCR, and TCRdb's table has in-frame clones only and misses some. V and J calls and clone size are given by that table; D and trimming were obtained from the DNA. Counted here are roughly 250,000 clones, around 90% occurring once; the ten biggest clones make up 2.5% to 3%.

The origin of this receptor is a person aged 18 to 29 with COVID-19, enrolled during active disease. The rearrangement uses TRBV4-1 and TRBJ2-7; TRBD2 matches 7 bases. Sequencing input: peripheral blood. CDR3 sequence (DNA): TGCGCCAGCAGCCTCCCGGGCGGGACTAACTACGAGCAGTACTTC. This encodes CASSLPGGTNYEQYF.